Below, 8 T cell receptor beta chains from the same sample are listed, as sequenced in a study of T-cell reconstitution after alpha-beta-depleted transplantation in children. Preparation of the TCRbeta library used unique molecular identifiers. TCRdb used MiXCR to reprocess the PCR reads, holding one entry per CDR3 protein. This sample yields around 200,000 distinct CDR3 sequences, of which approximately 7% are seen a single time; approximately 2.9% belongs to the top ten. This sample comprised PBMCs from the stem cell graft donor, obtained from the stem cell graft. These receptor sequences come from a human donor who donated a stem cell graft to a child with Wiskott-Aldrich syndrome.

In its sample, this clonotype was seen many times. CDR3 DNA sequence: TGCAGCGTTTCTCTTAGCCCATTAGCCTATGGCTACACCTTC. It encodes CSVSLSPLAYGYTF. V gene TRBV29-1 combines with J gene TRBJ1-2; the D is unclear. The CDR3 extends over 14 amino acids. The germline V gene encodes CDR1 SQVTM and CDR2 ANQGSEA. The V end lost 5 bases, the J end lost 4 bases, and 17 bases lay between the germline ends.

This clonotype occurred many times. The rearrangement uses TRBV24-1 and TRBJ2-1; D may match TRBD1 or TRBD2 (5 bases each). The CDR3 totals 17 residues. V lost 0 bases and J 5 bases, leaving 16 bases between the germline ends. CDR1 KGHDR and CDR2 SFDVKD come from the germline V gene. The CDR3 DNA reads as TGTGCCACCAGTGATTTGCAGGGTAGGGGACGGGACAATGAGCAGTTCTTC. Translation gives CATSDLQGRGRDNEQFF.

This clonotype came up many times. The chain employs TRBV7-8 and TRBJ2-1; D gene unclear. The CDR3 covers 15 residues. Germline CDR1 is SGHVS and CDR2 is FQNEAQ. The V end lost 1 base, the J end lost 4 bases, and 11 bases lay between the germline ends. The CDR3 sequence is CASSLEFQGYNEQFF. CDR3 DNA: TGTGCCAGCAGCTTAGAATTTCAAGGTTACAATGAGCAGTTCTTC.

This clonotype came up many times. The rearrangement joins TRBV24-1 to TRBJ2-7; the D is unclear. Trimming took off 3 bases at V and 3 bases at J, with 2 bases between the two ends. CDR3 length: 11 amino acids. Germline V gives CDR1 KGHDR, CDR2 SFDVKD. CDR3 sequence: CATSDIYEQYF. DNA of the CDR3: TGTGCCACCAGTGATATCTACGAGCAGTACTTC.

This clonotype was recorded at least ten times. The chain employs TRBV2 and TRBJ1-1; 7 bases are a match to TRBD1. V lost 3 bases, J lost 5 bases, and 6 bases stayed unmatched. CDR1 is SNHLY and CDR2 is FYNNEI in the germline V gene. There are 14 residues in the CDR3. CDR3 region: CASSEYQGETEAFF. The CDR3 nucleotides are TGTGCCAGCAGTGAGTATCAGGGGGAAACTGAAGCTTTCTTT.

The J gene is TRBJ2-3, the V gene TRBV7-9, with D possibly being TRBD1 (6 bases). CDR1 SEHNR and CDR2 FQNEAQ come from the germline V gene (reference sequence). The length of the CDR3 is 17 residues. The V gene lost 5 bases and the J gene lost 1 base, with 19 bases spanning the gap. CDR3 in amino acids: CASSEAGRDIGTDTQYF. CDR3 DNA: TGTGCCAGCAGCGAAGCTGGTCGGGACATAGGCACAGATACGCAGTATTTT.

This clonotype was found many times. This chain links TRBV24-1 with TRBJ2-5, with 9 bases lining up with TRBD1. Germline lookup yields CDR1 KGHDR and CDR2 SFDVKD. There are 15 residues in the CDR3. Germline trimming cut 2 bases from V and 5 bases from J; bases unmatched to any gene: 5. CDR3 sequence (DNA): TGTGCCACCAGTGATTCGGGACAGGGTTTGGAGACCCAGTACTTC. Translating it yields CATSDSGQGLETQYF.

This chain uses TRBV7-8 with TRBJ2-1; 12 positions agree with TRBD2. In germline, CDR1 is SGHVS, CDR2 FQNEAQ. Trimming took 5 bases from V and 9 from J; bases not matched to a gene: 11. CDR3 size: 16 residues. This CDR3 reads CASSPSGGAIFSEQFF. The CDR3 bases are TGTGCCAGCAGCCCTAGCGGGGGGGCGATATTCAGTGAGCAGTTCTTC.